The 24 T cell receptor beta chains below come from one sample, sequenced in a study of T cells in Graves' hyperthyroidism and ophthalmopathy. Amplified TCR beta CDR3 regions came from RNA transcripts. RT-PCR in the first round (using the HTBI primer set) targeted the TCR CDR3. TCRdb processed the multiplex PCR reads anew with MiXCR; each CDR3 protein has one entry. Seen here are hundreds of thousands of distinct CDR3 sequences, roughly 15% observed once, and the top ten hold approximately 13%. The source material was blood. The receptors come from a woman between 45 and 65 years old with Graves' ophthalmopathy.

Of note for this clonotype: With a much larger clone just one base away, this may be a read error. V is TRBV27 and J is TRBJ2-7; D not certain. CDR1 MNHEY and CDR2 SMNVEV come from the germline V gene (reference sequence). CDR3 size: 14 residues. Trimming removed 2 bases at V and 6 bases at J, with 14 bases between. For the CDR3, the DNA is TGTGCCAGCAGTTTACCGAAGGGTACGGTCGAGCAGTACTTC. Translating gives CASSLPKGTVEQYF.

Ten or more counts support this clonotype. CDR3 loop: CSVGGTGVYYEQYF. Written as DNA, the CDR3 is TGCAGCGTTGGAGGGACAGGGGTGTACTACGAGCAGTACTTC. This chain uses TRBV29-1 with TRBJ2-7, with 10 nucleotides matching TRBD1. The CDR3 has 14 amino acids. The junction had 6 bases not matched to a gene; V was cut back by 4 bases and J by 3 bases. Germline CDR1 SQVTM, CDR2 ANQGSEA.

This chain connects TRBV10-3 to TRBJ2-7; perhaps TRBD1 as D (5 bases). V was trimmed by 8 bases and J by 1 base, leaving 12 bases between them. The length of the CDR3 is 13 residues. Looked up from germline, CDR1 is ENHRY and CDR2 is SYGVKD. The chain's CDR3 is CAIGFNRSYEQYF. In DNA form, the CDR3 reads TGTGCCATCGGCTTTAACAGGTCCTACGAGCAGTACTTC.

This clonotype appeared a few times. V is TRBV5-4 and J is TRBJ2-7, with a weak D call TRBD2 (6 bases). CDR3 size: 14 residues. V lost 1 base and J lost 2, with 10 bases in between. Germline loops: CDR1 SGHNT, CDR2 YYREEE (reference sequence). This chain's CDR3 is CASSLTAGTYEQYF. CDR3 DNA: TGTGCCAGCAGCTTGACGGCGGGGACCTACGAGCAGTACTTC.

This clonotype was seen repeatedly, ten times or more. V gene TRBV7-8 combines with J gene TRBJ1-5; D call uncertain. Trimming stripped 5 bases from V and 1 base from J, with 18 bases between. CDR3 length: 17 amino acids. Germline assignment: CDR1 SGHVS and CDR2 FQNEAQ. CDR3 protein: CASSPPGLPISNQPQHF. The CDR3 DNA reads TGTGCCAGCAGCCCTCCCGGACTACCGATAAGCAATCAGCCCCAGCATTTT.

The chain carries TRBV6-2 or TRBV6-3 and TRBJ2-4, with a possible D match to TRBD2 (6 bases). This CDR3 spans 18 amino acids. Germline V lookup: CDR1 MNHEY, CDR2 SVGEGT. V lost 6 bases and J lost 0, with 21 bases in between. The CDR3 DNA is TGTGCCAGCAGCTATCCCATCGGGACTCCATTAGCCAAAAACATTCAGTACTTC. Protein product: CASSYPIGTPLAKNIQYF.

Ten or more counts support this clonotype. V usage is TRBV28 and J usage is TRBJ1-1; 11 bases align to TRBD1. J gave up 3 bases and V 6 bases, and 12 bases lay outside the gene matches. This CDR3 is 17 amino acids long. Germline V gene data show CDR1 as MDHEN and CDR2 as SYDVKM. The CDR3 spells CASRGRDRGKEYTEAFF. CDR3 in DNA: TGTGCCAGCAGAGGCCGGGACAGGGGGAAGGAATACACTGAAGCTTTCTTT.

This clonotype was seen a handful of times. The CDR3 carries no conserved terminal phenylalanine or tryptophan, so it likely arises from a read error. V usage is TRBV6-6 and J usage is TRBJ2-7, with TRBD1 matching 7 bases. There are 15 residues in the CDR3. Trimming removed 2 bases from V and 0 bases from J; junction bases left unmatched: 4. From germline, CDR1 is MNHNY and CDR2 SVGAGI (reference sequence). The CDR3 nucleotides read TGTGCCAGCAGTTACAACCGGGACAGCTCCTACGAGCAGTACCTC. It specifies CASSYNRDSSYEQYL.

The rearrangement links TRBV20-1 to TRBJ1-2, with D perhaps matching TRBD1 (6 bases). Between the trimmed V and J ends, which lost 5 bases and 1 base, there was a span of 14 bases. CDR3 length equals 14 residues. Germline lookup yields CDR1 DFQATT and CDR2 SNEGSKA (reference sequence). CDR3 in amino acids: CSALRDINNYGYTF. The CDR3 DNA reads TGCAGTGCTCTCCGGGACATAAATAACTATGGCTACACCTTC.

The V and J genes are TRBV5-1 and TRBJ1-2; D remains unclear. Germline V gene lookup returns CDR1 SGHRS and CDR2 YFSETQ. The length of the CDR3 is 12 residues. V lost 5 bases, J lost 8 bases, and 13 bases lay in between. The CDR3 DNA reads TGCGCCAGCAGAATCGGCGAGGAAGGCTACACCTTC. It translates to CASRIGEEGYTF.

This clonotype showed up many times. The chain joins TRBV7-8 to TRBJ2-6; D is perhaps TRBD1 (6 bases). Germline V gene lookup returns CDR1 SGHVS and CDR2 FQNEAQ. The CDR3 length is 16 residues. The germline V and J ends were trimmed by 3 bases and 0 bases, with 9 bases remaining between them. The CDR3 DNA reads TGTGCCAGCAGCTTTAGGGGGAGCTCTGGGGCCAACGTCCTGACTTTC. It specifies CASSFRGSSGANVLTF.

This clonotype appeared a few times. The rearrangement links TRBV6-4 to TRBJ2-2; D gene unclear. The V gene lost 3 bases and the J gene lost 5 bases, with 10 bases spanning the gap. The CDR3 extends over 14 amino acids. Germline lookup yields CDR1 MRHNA and CDR2 SNTAGT. Written as DNA, the CDR3 is TGTGCCAGCAGTGAATTCCGCGGTACCGGGGAGCTGTTTTTT. It codes for CASSEFRGTGELFF.

This clonotype occurred a few times. The gene calls are TRBV14 and TRBJ2-3; 9 positions agree with TRBD2. The CDR3 covers 16 residues. V was pared by 0 bases and J by 4 bases, with 5 bases of the junction left unmatched. CDR1 and CDR2 (germline): SGHDN, FVKESK. CDR3 coding DNA: TGTGCCAGCAGCCAAGATGCTAGCGGGACACCAGATACGCAGTATTTT. It yields the protein CASSQDASGTPDTQYF.

This clonotype was picked up many times. This rearrangement joins TRBV6-5 to TRBJ1-1; D gene ambiguous. Germline values: CDR1 MNHEY, CDR2 SVGAGI. The CDR3 contains 13 residues. With 2 bases removed from V and 4 bases from J, the gap between germline ends came to 8 bases. The CDR3, as DNA: TGTGCCAGCAGTTACGACTGGGCCACTGAAGCTTTCTTT. This encodes CASSYDWATEAFF.

The chain combines TRBV7-9 with TRBJ2-7, with TRBD2 matching 8 bases. From germline, CDR1 is SEHNR and CDR2 FQNEAQ (reference sequence). The CDR3 is 14 residues long. Losses at the gene ends were 6 bases for V and 4 bases for J; bases not matched to a gene: 8. The CDR3 coding sequence is TGTGCCAGCAGTGATGGGTCGGGAGGGTACGAGCAGTACTTC. Translating it yields CASSDGSGGYEQYF.

The sample holds a few counts of this clonotype. This chain connects TRBV12-3 or TRBV12-4 to TRBJ2-3; a weak D match, TRBD2 (6 bases). V was clipped by 4 bases and J by 0 bases, with 17 bases between them. The CDR3 sequence is 17 residues long. The CDR3 is CASSWRAGRSSTDTQYF. The CDR3 nucleotides are TGTGCCAGCAGTTGGAGGGCGGGAAGATCTAGCACAGATACGCAGTATTTT.

This clonotype was found a few times. The J gene is TRBJ2-1, the V gene TRBV12-3 or TRBV12-4; D is unresolved. Deletions cut 10 bases from V and 7 bases from J, with 11 bases between. The CDR3 has 11 residues. CDR3 region: CAIRPPNEQFF. The CDR3 coding sequence is TGTGCCATCCGGCCGCCGAATGAGCAGTTCTTC.

This clonotype was seen repeatedly, ten times or more. J is TRBJ2-7 and V is TRBV6-2 or TRBV6-3; 10 bases are shared with TRBD1. Germline lookup yields CDR1 MNHEY and CDR2 SVGEGT. Germline trimming cut 6 bases from V and 6 bases from J; bases unmatched to any gene: 5. There are 13 residues in the CDR3. This chain's CDR3 is CASRPGTGVEQYF. The CDR3 DNA reads TGTGCCAGCAGACCCGGGACAGGGGTCGAGCAGTACTTC.

On this clonotype: An end of the junction does not agree with germline; a read error may underlie this. This rearrangement joins TRBV5-1 to TRBJ2-1; the D gene is possibly TRBD2 (6 bases). This CDR3 spans 17 amino acids. Germline-derived CDR1 and CDR2 are SGHRS and YFSETQ. In DNA form, the CDR3 reads TGCGCCAGCAGCTTGGCGCTAGCGTCCAGCTCCTACAATGAGCGGTTCTTC. It translates to CASSLALASSSYNERFF.

The table lists this clonotype with a few counts. This chain joins TRBV29-1 and TRBJ2-1, with a tentative D call TRBD2 (6 bases). The CDR3 covers 15 residues. V was cut by 0 bases and J by 8 bases, with 17 bases left in between. Looked up from germline, CDR1 is SQVTM and CDR2 is ANQGSEA. The CDR3 DNA reads TGCAGCGTTGAAGATCTTACGGACTACATCGATGAGCAGTTCTTC. It yields the protein CSVEDLTDYIDEQFF.

This clonotype occurred many times. The rearrangement links TRBV30 to TRBJ2-7; 7 bases line up with TRBD1. This CDR3 is 13 amino acids long. CDR1 and CDR2 (germline): GTSNPN, SVGIG (reference sequence). The V and J ends lost 2 bases and 0 bases, in that order; junction bases with no gene match: 1. The CDR3 DNA sequence: TGTGCCTGGAGTTGGACAGGCTCCTACGAGCAGTACTTC. Translation gives CAWSWTGSYEQYF.

This clonotype was observed at least ten times. The rearrangement uses TRBV7-9 and TRBJ2-2; D perhaps matches TRBD1 (6 bases). V was clipped by 4 bases and J by 2 bases, with 11 bases between them. CDR3 length: 15 residues. Per germline, CDR1 SEHNR and CDR2 FQNEAQ (reference sequence). The CDR3 loop is CASSSGDRNTGELFF. CDR3 DNA sequence: TGTGCCAGCAGCTCAGGGGACCGAAACACCGGGGAGCTGTTTTTT.

Regarding this clonotype: A much larger clonotype is one base distant, so this may be a read error. The J gene is TRBJ2-1, the V gene TRBV7-9, with 7 positions matching TRBD1. The CDR3 contains 17 residues. Germline assignment: CDR1 SEHNR and CDR2 FQNEAQ (reference sequence). As DNA, the CDR3 is TGTGCCAGCAGATATAGTTGGGACAGACCCTCCCACAATGAGCAGTTCTTC. Translation gives CASRYSWDRPSHNEQFF. The entire variable domain, with the rest obtained from reference TRBV7-9 and TRBJ2-1, is as follows: DTGVSQNPRHKITKRGQNVTFRCDPISEHNRLYWYRQTLGQGPEFLTYFQNEAQLEKSRLLSDRFSAERPKGSFSTLEIQRTEQGDSAMYLCASRYSWDRPSHNEQFFGPGTRLTVL.

This clonotype was picked up many times. V and J are TRBV29-1 and TRBJ2-2; D is unresolved. Germline V gene lookup returns CDR1 SQVTM and CDR2 ANQGSEA. The CDR3 covers 12 residues. Trimming cost V 5 bases and J 0 bases, with 4 bases left between them. CDR3: CSVKTNTGELFF. CDR3 in DNA: TGCAGCGTTAAAACGAACACCGGGGAGCTGTTTTTT.